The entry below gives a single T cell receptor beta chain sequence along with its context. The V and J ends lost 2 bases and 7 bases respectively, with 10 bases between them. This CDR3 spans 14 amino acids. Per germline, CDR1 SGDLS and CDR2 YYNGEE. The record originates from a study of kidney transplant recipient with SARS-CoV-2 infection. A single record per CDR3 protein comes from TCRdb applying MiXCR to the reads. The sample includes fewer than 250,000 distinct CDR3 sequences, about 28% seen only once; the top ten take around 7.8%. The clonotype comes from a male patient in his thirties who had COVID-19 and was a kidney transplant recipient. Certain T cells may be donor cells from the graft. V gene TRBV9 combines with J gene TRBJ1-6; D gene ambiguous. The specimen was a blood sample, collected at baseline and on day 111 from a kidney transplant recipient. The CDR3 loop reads CASSVTDGNSPLHF. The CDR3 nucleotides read TGTGCCAGCAGCGTGACGGACGGGAATTCACCCCTCCACTTT.